This T cell receptor beta chain was found in a study of Graves' ophthalmopathy and Graves' hyperthyroidism. Broader study findings: In separating ophthalmopathy from stable hyperthyroidism, a 13-signature model achieved roughly 89% sensitivity and 70% to 83% specificity.

RNA transcripts provided the template for amplifying TCR beta CDR3 regions. The first-round RT-PCR employed HTBI primers together with the Qiagen OneStep RT-PCR kit. A multiplex PCR was then performed as the second round. A single record per CDR3 protein comes from TCRdb applying MiXCR to the multiplex PCR reads. The table includes 560,000 or so distinct CDR3 sequences, approximately 35% detected once. This clonotype has at least ten counts. Antigen unknown. The CDR3 runs to 13 residues. From germline, CDR1 is SQVTM and CDR2 ANQGSEA. The TCR sequence derives from an adult man with Graves' hyperthyroidism. V is TRBV29-1 and J is TRBJ1-2, with D perhaps matching TRBD1 (6 bases). The sequenced sample was peripheral blood or thyroid tissue (not recorded which). The CDR3 nucleotides read TGCACCTGCCCCGTCGGGGGCTCTAATGGCTACACCTTC. Its translation is CTCPVGGSNGYTF.